This T cell receptor (beta chain) was sequenced during a study of cytomegalovirus exposure and HLA in healthy donors. On this clone: Its target is unknown.

The PCR made use of 60 Vbeta and 13 Jbeta primers. Assay used: immunoSEQ multiplex PCR; TCRdb lists only in-frame clones, some missing. The sample holds 110,000 to 150,000 clones, 75% seen once. Findings and limits, study-wide: The classifier was said to identify cytomegalovirus status with high specificity and sensitivity.

The clonotype originates from a man aged 25 to 40 in good health and CMV-seronegative. Sequenced input: PBMCs.

This CDR3 is CASSQGSTGDEQYF. For the CDR3, the DNA is TGTGCCAGCAGCCAAGGATCTACCGGGGACGAGCAGTACTTC. The chain employs TRBV4-2 and TRBJ2-7, with D maybe TRBD2 (5 bases). The CDR3 contains 14 residues. The germline V gene has CDR1 LGHNA and CDR2 YNFKEQ. Trimming cost V 1 base and J 5 bases, with 12 bases left between them.